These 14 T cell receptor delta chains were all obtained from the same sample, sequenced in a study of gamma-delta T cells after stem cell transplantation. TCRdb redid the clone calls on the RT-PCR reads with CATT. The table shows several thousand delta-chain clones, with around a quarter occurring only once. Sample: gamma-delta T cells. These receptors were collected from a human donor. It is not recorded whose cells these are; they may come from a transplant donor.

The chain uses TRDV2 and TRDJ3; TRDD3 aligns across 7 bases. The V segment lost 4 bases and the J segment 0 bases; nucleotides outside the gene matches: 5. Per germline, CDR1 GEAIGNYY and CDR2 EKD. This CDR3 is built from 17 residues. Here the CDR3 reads CACELVGDSWDTRQMFF. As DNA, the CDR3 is TGTGCCTGTGAGTTGGTGGGGGACTCCTGGGACACCCGACAGATGTTTTTC.

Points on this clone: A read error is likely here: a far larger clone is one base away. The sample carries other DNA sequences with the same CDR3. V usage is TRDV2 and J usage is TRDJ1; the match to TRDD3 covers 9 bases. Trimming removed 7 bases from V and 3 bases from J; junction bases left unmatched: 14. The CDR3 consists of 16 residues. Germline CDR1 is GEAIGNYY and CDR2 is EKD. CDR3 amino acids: CACDQMGGIHPDKLIF. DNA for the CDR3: TGTGCCTGCGACCAGATGGGGGGGATACATCCCGATAAACTCATCTTT.

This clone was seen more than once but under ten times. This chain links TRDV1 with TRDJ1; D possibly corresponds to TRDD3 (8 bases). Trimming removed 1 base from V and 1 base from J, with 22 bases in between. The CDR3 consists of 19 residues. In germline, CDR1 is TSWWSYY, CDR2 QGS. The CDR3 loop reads CALGERFLKGIPPTDKLIF. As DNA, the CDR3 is TGTGCTCTTGGGGAACGCTTCCTAAAGGGGATACCCCCCACCGATAAACTCATCTTT.

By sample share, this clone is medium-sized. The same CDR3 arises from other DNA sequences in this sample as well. The CDR3 DNA follows: TGTGCCTGTGACCCCTTAGTACTGGGGACGCACGATAAACTCATCTTT. It yields the protein CACDPLVLGTHDKLIF. The rearrangement joins TRDV2 to TRDJ1; 7 nucleotides line up with TRDD3. The CDR3 extends over 16 amino acids. Trimming took 3 bases from V and 4 from J; bases not matched to a gene: 13. CDR1 is GEAIGNYY and CDR2 is EKD in the germline V gene.

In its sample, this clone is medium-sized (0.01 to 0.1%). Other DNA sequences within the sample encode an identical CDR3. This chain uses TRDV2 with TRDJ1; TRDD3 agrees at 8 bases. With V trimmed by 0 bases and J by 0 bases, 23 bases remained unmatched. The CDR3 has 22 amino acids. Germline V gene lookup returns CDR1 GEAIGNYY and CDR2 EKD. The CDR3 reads CACDTVYFAVLGEKMYTDKLIF. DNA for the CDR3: TGTGCCTGTGACACCGTCTACTTCGCAGTTCTGGGGGAGAAGATGTACACCGATAAACTCATCTTT.

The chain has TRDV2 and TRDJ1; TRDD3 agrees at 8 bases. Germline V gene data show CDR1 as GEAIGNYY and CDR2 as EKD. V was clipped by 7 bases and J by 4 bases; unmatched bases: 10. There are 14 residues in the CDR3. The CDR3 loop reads CACSYWGANDKLIF. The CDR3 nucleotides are TGTGCCTGCTCTTACTGGGGGGCGAACGATAAACTCATCTTT.

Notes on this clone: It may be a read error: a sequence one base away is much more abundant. DNA of the CDR3: TGTGCCTGTGACACTATAGACCCGGGGGGCGGCGATAAACTCATCTTT. This translates into CACDTIDPGGGDKLIF. V usage is TRDV2 and J usage is TRDJ1; D is perhaps TRDD3 (5 bases). CDR1 GEAIGNYY and CDR2 EKD come from the germline V gene. The ends were cut back, 1 base at V and 4 bases at J, with 18 bases in the middle. The CDR3 is made up of 16 amino acids.

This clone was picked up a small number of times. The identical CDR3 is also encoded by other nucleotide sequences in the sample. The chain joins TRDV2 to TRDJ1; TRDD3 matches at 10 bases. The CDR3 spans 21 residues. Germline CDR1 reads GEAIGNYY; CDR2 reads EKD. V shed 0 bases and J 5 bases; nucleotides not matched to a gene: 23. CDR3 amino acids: CACDTPQYWGMIPRIPDKLIF. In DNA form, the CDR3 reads TGTGCCTGTGACACCCCACAGTACTGGGGGATGATCCCACGAATACCAGATAAACTCATCTTT.

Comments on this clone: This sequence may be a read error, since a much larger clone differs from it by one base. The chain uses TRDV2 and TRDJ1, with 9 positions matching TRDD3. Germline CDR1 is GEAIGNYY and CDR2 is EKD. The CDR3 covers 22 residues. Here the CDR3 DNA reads TGTGCCTGTGGCACCGGCTTTGCTACTGGGGGAGAATTAAGGGTTAACACCGATAAACTCATCTTT. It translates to CACGTGFATGGELRVNTDKLIF.

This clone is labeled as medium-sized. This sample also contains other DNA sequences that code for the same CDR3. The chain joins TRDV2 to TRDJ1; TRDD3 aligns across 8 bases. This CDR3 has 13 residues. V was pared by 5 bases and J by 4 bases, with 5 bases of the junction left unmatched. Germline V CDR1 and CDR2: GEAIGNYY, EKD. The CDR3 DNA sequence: TGTGCCTGTGTCCTACTGGGGGGCGATAAACTCATCTTT. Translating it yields CACVLLGGDKLIF.

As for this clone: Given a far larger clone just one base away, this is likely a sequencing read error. For the CDR3, the DNA is TGTGCCTGTGACACGATCACTACGGAGGGGGTATCTAAGGGCCTTAGCGGGAAACTCATCTTT. This encodes CACDTITTEGVSKGLSGKLIF. The V gene is TRDV2, the J gene TRDJ1; tentatively, D is TRDD3 (5 bases). The germline CDR1 and CDR2 sequences are GEAIGNYY and EKD. The CDR3 is 21 residues long. The V end was cut by 1 base, the J end by 8 bases, with 37 bases between.

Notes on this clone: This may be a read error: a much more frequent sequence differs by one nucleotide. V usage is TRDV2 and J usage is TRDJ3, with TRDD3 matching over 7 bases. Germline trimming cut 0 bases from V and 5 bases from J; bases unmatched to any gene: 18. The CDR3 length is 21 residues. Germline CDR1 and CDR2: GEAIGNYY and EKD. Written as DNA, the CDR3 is TGTGCCTGTGACACCGCTGAATCCGGGGGATCCGCGTCCCGGGACACCCGACAGATGTTTTTC. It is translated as CACDTAESGGSASRDTRQMFF.

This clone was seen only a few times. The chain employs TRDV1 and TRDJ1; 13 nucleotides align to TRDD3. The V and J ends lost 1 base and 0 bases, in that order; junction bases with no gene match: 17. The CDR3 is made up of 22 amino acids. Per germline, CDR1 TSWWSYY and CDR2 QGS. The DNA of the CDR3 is TGTGCTCTTGGGGAACCCTTCTACGGGGGTTACTGGGGGATACGGTACACCGATAAACTCATCTTT. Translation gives CALGEPFYGGYWGIRYTDKLIF.

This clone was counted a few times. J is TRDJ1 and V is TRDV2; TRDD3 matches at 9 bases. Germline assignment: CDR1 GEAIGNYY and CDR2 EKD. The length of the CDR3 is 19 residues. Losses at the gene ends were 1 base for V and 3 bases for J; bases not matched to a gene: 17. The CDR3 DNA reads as TGTGCCTGTGACACAATCCTAGGGCCTGGGGATACGCCCTCCGATAAACTCATCTTT. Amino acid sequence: CACDTILGPGDTPSDKLIF.